This is a list of T cell receptor beta chains from one sample in a study of T-cell memory formation after mild COVID-19. TCRdb re-called the 5' RACE reads with MiXCR, one entry per CDR3 protein. The sample has about 400,000 distinct CDR3 sequences, about 25% seen once; the top ten hold over 10%. The sequencing sample was made of PBMCs or a T cell subset sorted from them (not recorded which). Receptor source: an adult woman who had mild COVID-19 (a few samples of this study predate the infection). Cell type and time point are not known. The CDR3 runs from the conserved cysteine through the conserved F or W. Each record gives: V gene, clone size, J gene, D gene, CDR3 DNA, CDR3 protein. A D gene is named only where the DNA matches it firmly. Clone size is stated in some rows and not others, as once, few, many or a class when expanded.

V: TRBV5-1
size: -
J: TRBJ2-7
D: TRBD1
DNA: TGCGCCAGCAGCCTTAATCCCACGACAGGGCGAGGGGAGCAGTACTTC
CDR3: CASSLNPTTGRGEQYF

V: TRBV7-2
size: -
J: TRBJ2-5
D: -
DNA: TGTGCCAGCACTACTGGTCGGGGTAGGGAAGAGACCCAGTACTTC
CDR3: CASTTGRGREETQYF

V: TRBV30
size: few
J: TRBJ2-7
D: -
DNA: TGTGCCTGTAGGGACCAGTCCTACGAGCAGTACTTC
CDR3: CACRDQSYEQYF

V: TRBV29-1
size: -
J: TRBJ1-1
D: -
DNA: TGCAGCGTTGACCCCGAACGGGGCACTGAAGCTTTCTTT
CDR3: CSVDPERGTEAFF

V: TRBV5-1
size: -
J: TRBJ1-1
D: -
DNA: TGCGCCAGCAGATCGGACACTGAAGCTTTCTTT
CDR3: CASRSDTEAFF

V: TRBV29-1
size: few
J: TRBJ2-1
D: -
DNA: TGCAGCGTTGAGAGACAGCACTCACCCTACAATGAGCAGTTCTTC
CDR3: CSVERQHSPYNEQFF

V: TRBV5-1
size: -
J: TRBJ2-3
D: TRBD2
DNA: TGCGCCAGCAGCTTTAAGGATGGGGGGGATTGGACAGATACGCAGTATTTT
CDR3: CASSFKDGGDWTDTQYF

V: TRBV18
size: -
J: TRBJ2-7
D: TRBD1
DNA: TGTGCCAGCTCACCACGGCCATACAGGGGGGAAGGCGAGCAGTACTTC
CDR3: CASSPRPYRGEGEQYF

V: TRBV5-1
size: few
J: TRBJ1-4
D: TRBD1
DNA: TGCGCCAGCAGCGGAGGGACAGGGGTAGGGACAACTAATGAAAAACTGTTTTTT
CDR3: CASSGGTGVGTTNEKLFF

V: TRBV19
size: -
J: TRBJ1-5
D: -
DNA: TGTGCCAGTAGTACCCATTGGGGGGGTAGAGGCAATCAGCCCCAGCATTTT
CDR3: CASSTHWGGRGNQPQHF

V: TRBV5-1
size: -
J: TRBJ2-3
D: -
DNA: TGCGCCAGCAGCTTGGAACGCGGGGGCGCAGATACGAAGTATTTT
CDR3: CASSLERGGADTKYF

V: TRBV6-6
size: few
J: TRBJ2-5
D: -
DNA: TGTGCCAGCAGTTACTCAGGGGGGGGGCAAGAGACCCAGTACTTC
CDR3: CASSYSGGGQETQYF

V: TRBV4-3
size: few
J: TRBJ2-7
D: -
DNA: TGCGCCAGCAGCCAAGATGTTTACGGGTCGGGCAGGCACTACGAGCAGTACTTC
CDR3: CASSQDVYGSGRHYEQYF

V: TRBV24-1
size: few
J: TRBJ1-2
D: TRBD1
DNA: TGTGCCACCAGTGATGTAAGGGGGCTTTCTGGCTACACCTTC
CDR3: CATSDVRGLSGYTF

V: TRBV3-1
size: few
J: TRBJ2-1
D: -
DNA: TGTGCCAGCAGCCCGGGGAATACCTACAATGAGCAGTTCTTC
CDR3: CASSPGNTYNEQFF

V: TRBV12-3/TRBV12-4
size: -
J: TRBJ1-2
D: -
DNA: TGTGCCAGCCTGGGTCGGAGGGGAAGCTCTAACTATGGCTACACCTTC
CDR3: CASLGRRGSSNYGYTF

V: TRBV11-2
size: few
J: TRBJ1-1
D: -
DNA: TGTGCCAGCAGCGTTAGCGGGGGGGTAATGAACACTGAAGCTTTCTTT
CDR3: CASSVSGGVMNTEAFF

V: TRBV7-9
size: -
J: TRBJ1-3
D: -
DNA: TGCGTTGGGGGGTCAGACTCTGGAAACACCATATATTTT
CDR3: CVGGSDSGNTIYF

V: TRBV9
size: -
J: TRBJ2-3
D: -
DNA: TGTGCCAGCAGCTCTAGGACCGTCCACACAGATACGCAGTATTTT
CDR3: CASSSRTVHTDTQYF

V: TRBV5-1
size: -
J: TRBJ1-5
D: -
DNA: TGCGCCAGCAGCTTGGGGGACACGATCAATCAGCCCCAGCATTTT
CDR3: CASSLGDTINQPQHF

V: TRBV6-5
size: -
J: TRBJ2-1
D: TRBD2
DNA: TGTGCCAGCAGTTGGGGGAGGACTAGCGGGAGGGCCGGGCAGTTCTTC
CDR3: CASSWGRTSGRAGQFF

V: TRBV5-1
size: once
J: TRBJ2-7
D: -
DNA: TGCGCCAGCAGCTATCTTATAGCGTACGAGCAGTACTTC
CDR3: CASSYLIAYEQYF

V: TRBV20-1
size: few
J: TRBJ1-4
D: -
DNA: TGCAGTGCTAGAGACCAACTAATTAATGAAAAACTGTTTTTT
CDR3: CSARDQLINEKLFF

V: TRBV7-9
size: few
J: TRBJ2-5
D: TRBD1
DNA: TGTGCCAGCAGCTTAGGTGACAGGGCCGGTCAAGAGACCCAGTACTTC
CDR3: CASSLGDRAGQETQYF

V: TRBV9
size: few
J: TRBJ2-2
D: -
DNA: TGTGCCAGCAGCAGCTCCGTGGGAGGCGGGGAGCTGTTTTTT
CDR3: CASSSSVGGGELFF

V: TRBV5-4
size: -
J: TRBJ1-2
D: TRBD1
DNA: TGTGCCAGCAGCTTGCAGGGGGCTAGGTATGGCTACACCTTC
CDR3: CASSLQGARYGYTF

V: TRBV7-9
size: -
J: TRBJ2-7
D: TRBD1
DNA: TGTGCCAGCAGCTTACAGGGGACAGGGGCTTCCTACGAGCAGTACTTC
CDR3: CASSLQGTGASYEQYF

V: TRBV2
size: -
J: TRBJ2-3
D: -
DNA: TGTGCCAGCAGTGTTCGGACCTACGGAGCAGATACGCAGTATTTT
CDR3: CASSVRTYGADTQYF

V: TRBV6-2/TRBV6-3
size: few
J: TRBJ2-3
D: -
DNA: TGTGCCAGCAGTTACGGACCCGGGGACACACTAAAGGATACGCAGTATTTT
CDR3: CASSYGPGDTLKDTQYF

V: TRBV7-2
size: -
J: TRBJ2-5
D: TRBD2
DNA: TGTGCCAGCAGCCAATCGGGACTAGCTAGACAAGAGACCCAGTACTTC
CDR3: CASSQSGLARQETQYF

V: TRBV6-1
size: -
J: TRBJ1-5
D: -
DNA: TGTGCCAGCAGTGTCGCCGGGGTCCTGGGCAATCAGCCCCAGCATTTT
CDR3: CASSVAGVLGNQPQHF

V: TRBV14
size: few
J: TRBJ2-7
D: -
DNA: TGTGCCAGCAGCCAAGATCCCGGCGAGCAGTACTTC
CDR3: CASSQDPGEQYF

V: TRBV27
size: many
J: TRBJ2-5
D: -
DNA: TGTGCCAGCAGCCAGGGGGCGGGAGAGGGGTGGGAGACCCAGTACTTC
CDR3: CASSQGAGEGWETQYF

V: TRBV4-3
size: -
J: TRBJ2-1
D: -
DNA: TGCGCCAGCAGCCAATCCGGCAGGGCAGCAAATGAGCAGTTCTTC
CDR3: CASSQSGRAANEQFF

V: TRBV24-1
size: -
J: TRBJ2-3
D: TRBD2
DNA: TGTGCCACCAGTGACCGAAACCCGGGAGGGAGGACAGATACGCAGTATTTT
CDR3: CATSDRNPGGRTDTQYF

V: TRBV25-1
size: few
J: TRBJ2-7
D: TRBD1
DNA: TGTGCCAGCAGTGACGGACAGGAAAGCGAGCAGTACTTC
CDR3: CASSDGQESEQYF

V: TRBV6-5
size: -
J: TRBJ2-7
D: TRBD1
DNA: TGTGCCAGCAGTTACTTAGGGACAGAGGACAACGAGCAGTACTTC
CDR3: CASSYLGTEDNEQYF

V: TRBV6-5
size: -
J: TRBJ2-1
D: -
DNA: TGTGCCAGCAGCCGTACAGGGAAATCCTACAATGAGCAGTTCTTC
CDR3: CASSRTGKSYNEQFF

V: TRBV5-1
size: few
J: TRBJ2-1
D: -
DNA: TGCGCCAGCAGCTTGGCGGACCATTACAATGAGCAGTTCTTC
CDR3: CASSLADHYNEQFF

V: TRBV7-2
size: -
J: TRBJ1-2
D: -
DNA: TGTGCCAGCAGCTCGGGGGGAGGCTATGGCTACACCTTC
CDR3: CASSSGGGYGYTF

V: TRBV6-5
size: -
J: TRBJ2-2
D: TRBD2
DNA: TGTGCCAGCACCCCACTGGGACTAGCGGGAGCCGGGGAGCTGTTTTTT
CDR3: CASTPLGLAGAGELFF

V: TRBV5-1
size: few
J: TRBJ2-2
D: -
DNA: TGCGCCAGCAGCTTGGCCTCCGGGCACAACACCGGGGAGCTGTTTTTT
CDR3: CASSLASGHNTGELFF

V: TRBV12-3/TRBV12-4
size: few
J: TRBJ1-4
D: TRBD1
DNA: TGTGCCAGCAGCCAAGACAGGGATACTAATGAAAAACTGTTTTTT
CDR3: CASSQDRDTNEKLFF

V: TRBV15
size: few
J: TRBJ2-5
D: -
DNA: TGTGCCACCGACAGACAGGGAGGAGAGACCCAGTACTTC
CDR3: CATDRQGGETQYF

V: TRBV12-3/TRBV12-4
size: -
J: TRBJ2-1
D: -
DNA: TGTGCCAGCGGCCTCGCCGTGAGGAATGAGCAGTTCTTC
CDR3: CASGLAVRNEQFF

V: TRBV7-9
size: few
J: TRBJ2-3
D: TRBD2
DNA: TGTGCCAGCAGCTCGAAGATAGCGGGAGAGTGGACAGATACGCAGTATTTT
CDR3: CASSSKIAGEWTDTQYF

V: TRBV4-1
size: -
J: TRBJ1-1
D: TRBD1
DNA: TGCGCCAGCAGCCTAGACAGGGGTACAGCTTTCTTT
CDR3: CASSLDRGTAFF

V: TRBV6-5
size: many
J: TRBJ2-3
D: -
DNA: TGTGCCAGCAGTTACTCGGAGGTGCGGGGTAGCACAGATACGCAGTATTTT
CDR3: CASSYSEVRGSTDTQYF

V: TRBV12-3/TRBV12-4
size: -
J: TRBJ2-1
D: -
DNA: TGTGCCAGCAGTTTGGGGGCCGACGATGAGCAGTTCTTC
CDR3: CASSLGADDEQFF

V: TRBV11-2
size: few
J: TRBJ2-1
D: -
DNA: TGTGCCAGCAAGACATCCTACAATGAGCAGTTCTTC
CDR3: CASKTSYNEQFF

V: TRBV7-9
size: few
J: TRBJ1-2
D: -
DNA: TGTGCCAGCAGCTTAGTGTCGACAGCCAGAATCTATGGCTACACCTTC
CDR3: CASSLVSTARIYGYTF

V: TRBV7-8
size: few
J: TRBJ2-3
D: TRBD2
DNA: TGTGCCAGCAGCTTAGAGGATAGCGGGAGGGGGCTTGGCACAGATACGCAGTATTTT
CDR3: CASSLEDSGRGLGTDTQYF